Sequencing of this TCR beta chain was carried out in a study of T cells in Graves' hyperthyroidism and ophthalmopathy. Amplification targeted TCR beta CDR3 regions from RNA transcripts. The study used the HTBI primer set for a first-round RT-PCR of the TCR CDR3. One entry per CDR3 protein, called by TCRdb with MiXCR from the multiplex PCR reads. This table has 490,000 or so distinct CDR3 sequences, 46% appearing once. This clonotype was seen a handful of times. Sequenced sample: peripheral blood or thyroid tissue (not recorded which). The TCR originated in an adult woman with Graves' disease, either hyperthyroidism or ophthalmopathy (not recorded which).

Here the CDR3 reads CASSLSGSSYNEQFF. CDR3 DNA sequence: TGTGCCAGCAGCTTAAGCGGAAGCTCCTACAATGAGCAGTTCTTC. The chain combines TRBV7-9 with TRBJ2-1, with D possibly being TRBD2 (5 bases). Trimming removed 2 bases at V and 0 bases at J, with 8 bases between. CDR1 is SEHNR, CDR2 FQNEAQ, per germline (reference sequence). This CDR3 is built from 15 residues.